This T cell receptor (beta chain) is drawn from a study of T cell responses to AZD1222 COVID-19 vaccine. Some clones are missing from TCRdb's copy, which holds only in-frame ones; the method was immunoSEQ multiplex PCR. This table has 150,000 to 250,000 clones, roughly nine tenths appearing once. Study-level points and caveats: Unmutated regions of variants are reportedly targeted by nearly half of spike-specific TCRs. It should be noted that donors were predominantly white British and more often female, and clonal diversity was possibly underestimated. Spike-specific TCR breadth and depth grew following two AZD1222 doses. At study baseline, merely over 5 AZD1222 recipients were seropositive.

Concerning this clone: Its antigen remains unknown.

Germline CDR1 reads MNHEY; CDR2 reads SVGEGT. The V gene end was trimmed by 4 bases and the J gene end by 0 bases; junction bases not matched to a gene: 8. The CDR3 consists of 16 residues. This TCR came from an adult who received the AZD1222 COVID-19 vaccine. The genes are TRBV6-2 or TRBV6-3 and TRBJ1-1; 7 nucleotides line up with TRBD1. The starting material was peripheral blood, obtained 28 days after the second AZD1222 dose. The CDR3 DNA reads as TGTGCCAGCAGTTCGGGGACAGCCTGGGTGAACACTGAAGCTTTCTTT. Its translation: CASSSGTAWVNTEAFF.